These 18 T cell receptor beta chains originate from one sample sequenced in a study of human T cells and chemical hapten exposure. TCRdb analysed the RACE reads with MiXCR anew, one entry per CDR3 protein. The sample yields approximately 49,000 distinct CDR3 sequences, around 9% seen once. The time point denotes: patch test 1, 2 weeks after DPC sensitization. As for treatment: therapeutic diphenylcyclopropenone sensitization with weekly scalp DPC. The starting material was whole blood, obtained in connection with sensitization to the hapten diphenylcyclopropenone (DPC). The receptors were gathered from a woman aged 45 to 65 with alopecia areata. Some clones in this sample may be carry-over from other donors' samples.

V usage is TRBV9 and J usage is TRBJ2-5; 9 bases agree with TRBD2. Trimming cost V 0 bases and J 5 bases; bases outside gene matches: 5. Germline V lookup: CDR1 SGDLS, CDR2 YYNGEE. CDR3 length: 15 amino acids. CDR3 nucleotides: TGTGCCAGCAGCGTAGAGGGGACTAGCTCGGAGACCCAGTACTTC. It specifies CASSVEGTSSETQYF.

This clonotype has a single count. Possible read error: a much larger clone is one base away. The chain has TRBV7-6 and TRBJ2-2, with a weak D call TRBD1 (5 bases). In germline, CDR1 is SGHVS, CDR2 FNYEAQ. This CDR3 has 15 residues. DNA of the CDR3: TGTGCCAGCAGTAGGGTGGCAGGGAACGCCGGGGAGCTGTTTTTT. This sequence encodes CASSRVAGNAGELFF.

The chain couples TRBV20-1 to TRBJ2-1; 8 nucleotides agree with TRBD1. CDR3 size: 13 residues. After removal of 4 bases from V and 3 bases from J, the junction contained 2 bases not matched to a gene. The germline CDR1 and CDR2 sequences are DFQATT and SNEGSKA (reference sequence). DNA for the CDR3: TGCAGTGCTATGGGACAGGACTACAATGAGCAGTTCTTC. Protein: CSAMGQDYNEQFF.

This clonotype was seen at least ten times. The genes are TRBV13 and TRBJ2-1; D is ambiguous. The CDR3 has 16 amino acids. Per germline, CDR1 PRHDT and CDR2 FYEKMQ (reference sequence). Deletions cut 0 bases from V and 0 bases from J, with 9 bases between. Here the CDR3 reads CASSLGRQSSYNEQFF. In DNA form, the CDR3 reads TGTGCCAGCAGCTTAGGCCGGCAAAGCTCCTACAATGAGCAGTTCTTC.

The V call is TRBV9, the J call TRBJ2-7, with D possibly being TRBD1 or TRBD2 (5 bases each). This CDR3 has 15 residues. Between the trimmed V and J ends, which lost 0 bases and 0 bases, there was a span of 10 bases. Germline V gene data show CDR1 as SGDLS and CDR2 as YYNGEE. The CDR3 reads CASSVGGMSSYEQYF. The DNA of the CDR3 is TGTGCCAGCAGCGTAGGGGGGATGAGCTCCTACGAGCAGTACTTC.

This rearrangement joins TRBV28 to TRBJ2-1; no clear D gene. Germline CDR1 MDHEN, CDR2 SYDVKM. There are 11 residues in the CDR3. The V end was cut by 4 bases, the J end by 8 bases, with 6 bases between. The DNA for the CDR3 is TGTGCCAGCAGTTCCCGTTATGAGCAGTTCTTC. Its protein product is CASSSRYEQFF.

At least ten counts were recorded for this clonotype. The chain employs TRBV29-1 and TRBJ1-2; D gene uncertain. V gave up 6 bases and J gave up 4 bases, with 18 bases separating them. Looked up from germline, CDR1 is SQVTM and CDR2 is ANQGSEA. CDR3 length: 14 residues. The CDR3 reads CSVEKLTSLYGYTF. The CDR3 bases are TGCAGCGTGGAAAAACTGACGTCCCTCTATGGCTACACCTTC.

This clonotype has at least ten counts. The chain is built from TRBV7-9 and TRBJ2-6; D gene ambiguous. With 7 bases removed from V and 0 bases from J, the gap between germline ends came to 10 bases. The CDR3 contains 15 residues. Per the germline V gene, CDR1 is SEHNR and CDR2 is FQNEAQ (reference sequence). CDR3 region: CASTRTASGANVLTF. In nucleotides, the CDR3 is TGTGCCAGCACCAGGACGGCCTCTGGGGCCAACGTCCTGACTTTC. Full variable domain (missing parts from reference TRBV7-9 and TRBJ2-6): DTGVSQNPRHKITKRGQNVTFRCDPISEHNRLYWYRQTLGQGPEFLTYFQNEAQLEKSRLLSDRFSAERPKGSFSTLEIQRTEQGDSAMYLCASTRTASGANVLTFGAGSRLTVL.

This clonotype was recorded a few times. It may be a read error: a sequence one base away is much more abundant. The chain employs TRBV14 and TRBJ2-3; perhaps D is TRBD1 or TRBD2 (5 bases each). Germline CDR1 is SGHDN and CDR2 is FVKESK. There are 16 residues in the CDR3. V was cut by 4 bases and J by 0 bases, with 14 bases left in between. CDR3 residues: CASSPHGASSTDTQYF. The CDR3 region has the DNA TGTGCCAGCAGCCCTCACGGGGCCTCTAGCACAGATACGCAGTATTTT.

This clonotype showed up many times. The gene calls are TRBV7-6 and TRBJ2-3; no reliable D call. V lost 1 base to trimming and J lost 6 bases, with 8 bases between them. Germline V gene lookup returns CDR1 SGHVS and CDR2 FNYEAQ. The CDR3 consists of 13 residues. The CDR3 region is CASSLGLMDTQYF. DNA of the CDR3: TGTGCCAGCAGCTTAGGTTTGATGGATACGCAGTATTTT.

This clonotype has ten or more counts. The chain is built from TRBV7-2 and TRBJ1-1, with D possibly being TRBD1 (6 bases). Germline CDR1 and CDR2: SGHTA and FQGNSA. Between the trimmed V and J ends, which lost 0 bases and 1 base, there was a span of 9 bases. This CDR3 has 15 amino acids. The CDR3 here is CASSLADRTNTEAFF. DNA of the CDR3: TGTGCCAGCAGCTTAGCAGACAGGACGAACACTGAAGCTTTCTTT.

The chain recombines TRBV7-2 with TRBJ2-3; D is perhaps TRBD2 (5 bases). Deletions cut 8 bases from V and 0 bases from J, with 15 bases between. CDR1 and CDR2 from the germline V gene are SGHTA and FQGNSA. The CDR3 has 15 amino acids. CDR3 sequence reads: CASVERRASTDTQYF. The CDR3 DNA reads TGTGCCAGCGTAGAACGGCGGGCTAGCACAGATACGCAGTATTTT. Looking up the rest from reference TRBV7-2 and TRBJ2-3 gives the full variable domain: GAGVSQSPSNKVTEKGKDVELRCDPISGHTALYWYRQSLGQGLEFLIYFQGNSAPDKSGLPSDRFSAERTGGSVSTLTIQRTQQEDSAVYLCASVERRASTDTQYFGPGTRLTVL.

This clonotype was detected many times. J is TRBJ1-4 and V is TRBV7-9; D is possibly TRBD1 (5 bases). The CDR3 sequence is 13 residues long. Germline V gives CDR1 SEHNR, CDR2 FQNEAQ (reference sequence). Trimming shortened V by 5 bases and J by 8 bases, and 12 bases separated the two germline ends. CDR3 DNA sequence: TGTGCCAGCAGCCGAGGACAAGGAGAAAAACTGTTTTTT. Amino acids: CASSRGQGEKLFF.

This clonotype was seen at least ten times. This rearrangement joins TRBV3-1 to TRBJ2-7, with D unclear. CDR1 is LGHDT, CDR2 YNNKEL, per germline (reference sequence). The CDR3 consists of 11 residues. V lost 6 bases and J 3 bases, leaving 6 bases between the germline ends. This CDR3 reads CASSQYYEQYF. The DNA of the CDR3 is TGTGCCAGCAGTCAATACTACGAGCAGTACTTC.

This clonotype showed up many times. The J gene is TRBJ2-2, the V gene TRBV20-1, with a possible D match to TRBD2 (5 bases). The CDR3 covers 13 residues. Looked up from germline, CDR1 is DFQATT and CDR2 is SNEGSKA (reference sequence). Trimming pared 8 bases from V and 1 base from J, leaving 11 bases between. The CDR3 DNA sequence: TGCAGTTTGGGTCGGGGGAACACCGGGGAGCTGTTTTTT. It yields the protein CSLGRGNTGELFF.

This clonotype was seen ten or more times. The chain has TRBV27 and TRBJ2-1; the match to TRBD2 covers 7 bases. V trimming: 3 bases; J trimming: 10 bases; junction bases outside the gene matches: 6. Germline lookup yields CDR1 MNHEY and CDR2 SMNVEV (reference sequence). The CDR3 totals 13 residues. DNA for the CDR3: TGTGCCAGCAGTTTGGGGCCGGGACTAGAGCAGTTCTTC. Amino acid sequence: CASSLGPGLEQFF.

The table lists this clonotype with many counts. The CDR3 nucleotides read TGCGCCAGCAGCGGTCTCTCGGGGGAGCTGTTTTTT. Its protein is CASSGLSGELFF. The V call is TRBV5-1, the J call TRBJ2-2; no reliable D call. Germline CDR1 is SGHRS and CDR2 is YFSETQ. CDR3 length: 12 residues. Trimming removed 4 bases at V and 8 bases at J, with 9 bases between.

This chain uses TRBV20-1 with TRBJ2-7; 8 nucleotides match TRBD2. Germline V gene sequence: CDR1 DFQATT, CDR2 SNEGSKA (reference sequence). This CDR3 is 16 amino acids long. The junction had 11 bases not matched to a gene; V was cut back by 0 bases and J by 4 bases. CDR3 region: CSARDPFAGGFYEQYF. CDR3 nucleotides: TGCAGTGCTAGAGATCCCTTCGCGGGAGGATTTTACGAGCAGTACTTC.